This T cell receptor (beta chain) was sequenced in a study of OX40 agonist ivuxolimab in advanced cancers. The overall study: A partial response was reached by three patients: one with hepatocellular carcinoma and two with cutaneous melanoma.

TCRdb keeps only in-frame clones here, not all; method: immunoSEQ multiplex PCR. The table shows some 62,000 clones, with around 90% occurring only once. On this clone itself: The antigen is undetermined.

Notes on the study in general: Low normalized T-cell clonal expansion also characterized some of the nonresponders. Circulating CD4+ and CD8+ T cells showed clonal expansion by week 6 at 0.1 to 3.0 mg/kg.

There are 13 residues in the CDR3. Trimming shortened V by 2 bases and J by 6 bases, and 11 bases separated the two germline ends. Germline values: CDR1 MNHEY, CDR2 SMNVEV (reference sequence). The clonotype comes from an adult with an advanced solid tumor such as melanoma, head and neck, liver or kidney cancer. Here the sequenced sample was CD4+ or CD8+ T cells sorted from blood, taken in a trial of the OX40 agonist ivuxolimab. The chain recombines TRBV27 with TRBJ2-7; D is unresolved. Here the CDR3 reads CASSLATQLEQYF. Here the CDR3 DNA reads TGTGCCAGCAGTTTAGCCACACAGCTCGAGCAGTACTTC.